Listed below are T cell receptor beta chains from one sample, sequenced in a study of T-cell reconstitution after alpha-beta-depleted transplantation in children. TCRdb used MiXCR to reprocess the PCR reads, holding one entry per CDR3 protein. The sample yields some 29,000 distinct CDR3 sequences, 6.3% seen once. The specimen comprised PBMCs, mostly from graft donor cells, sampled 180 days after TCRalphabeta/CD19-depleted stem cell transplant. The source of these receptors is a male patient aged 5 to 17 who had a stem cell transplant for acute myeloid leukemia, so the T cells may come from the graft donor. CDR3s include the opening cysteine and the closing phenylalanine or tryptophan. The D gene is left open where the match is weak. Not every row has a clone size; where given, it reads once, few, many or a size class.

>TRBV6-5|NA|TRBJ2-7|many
CASSYSRGESSYEQYF
TGTGCCAGCAGTTACTCGAGGGGAGAAAGCTCCTACGAGCAGTACTTC
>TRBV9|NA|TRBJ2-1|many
CASSVGSMNEQFF
TGTGCCAGCAGCGTAGGGAGTATGAATGAGCAGTTCTTC
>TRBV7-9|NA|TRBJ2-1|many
CASSLFVAEQFF
TGTGCCAGCAGCTTATTTGTGGCTGAGCAGTTCTTC
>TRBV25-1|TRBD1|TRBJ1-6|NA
CASSAGQGSSPLHF
TGTGCCAGCAGTGCGGGACAGGGAAGTTCACCCCTCCACTTT
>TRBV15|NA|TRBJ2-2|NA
CATRGRGNTGELFF
TGTGCCACCAGGGGGCGGGGTAACACCGGGGAGCTGTTTTTT
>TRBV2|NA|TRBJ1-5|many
CASSIDGNQPQHF
TGTGCCAGCAGTATTGACGGGAATCAGCCCCAGCATTTT
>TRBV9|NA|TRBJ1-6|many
CASSVVQNSPLHF
TGTGCCAGCAGCGTAGTACAGAATTCACCCCTCCACTTT
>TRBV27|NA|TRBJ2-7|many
CASSLHTGSYEQYF
TGTGCCAGCAGTTTACATACTGGCTCCTACGAGCAGTACTTC
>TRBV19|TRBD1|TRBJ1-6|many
CASSPRTGGNSPLHF
TGTGCCAGTAGTCCCCGGACAGGGGGGAATTCACCCCTCCACTTT
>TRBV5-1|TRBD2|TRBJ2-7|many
CASSFSGAGVSEQYF
TGCGCCAGCAGCTTTTCGGGAGCGGGAGTAAGCGAGCAGTACTTC
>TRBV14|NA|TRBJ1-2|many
CASSQASGLYSTYFGYGYTF
TGTGCCAGCAGCCAGGCTTCGGGCCTCTATTCCACCTACTTTGGCTATGGCTACACCTTC
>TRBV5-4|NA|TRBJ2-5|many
CASSQDSQETQYF
TGTGCCAGCAGCCAGGACAGCCAAGAGACCCAGTACTTC
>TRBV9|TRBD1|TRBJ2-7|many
CASSPRTGPAYEQYF
TGTGCCAGCAGCCCTCGGACAGGGCCAGCCTACGAGCAGTACTTC
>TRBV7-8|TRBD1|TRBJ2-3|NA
CASSHRGLADTQYF
TGTGCCAGCAGCCACAGGGGGCTGGCAGATACGCAGTATTTT
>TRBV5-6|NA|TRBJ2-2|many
CASSWVQFGELFF
TGTGCCAGCAGCTGGGTCCAATTTGGGGAGCTGTTTTTT
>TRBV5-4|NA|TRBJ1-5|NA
CASSRGGNSNQPQHF
TGTGCCAGCAGCCGTGGGGGAAATAGCAATCAGCCCCAGCATTTT
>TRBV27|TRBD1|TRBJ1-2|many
CASSLGQGFGYTF
TGTGCCAGCAGTTTAGGACAGGGTTTTGGCTACACCTTC
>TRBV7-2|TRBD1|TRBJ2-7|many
CASSRGQGQGSEQYF
TGTGCCAGCAGCCGTGGACAGGGTCAAGGTAGCGAGCAGTACTTC
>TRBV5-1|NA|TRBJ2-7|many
CASSSSSYEQYF
TGCGCCAGCAGCTCGAGCTCCTACGAGCAGTACTTC
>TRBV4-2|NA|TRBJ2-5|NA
CARGPGLLQETQYF
TGTGCCAGGGGCCCCGGGCTCCTCCAAGAGACCCAGTACTTC
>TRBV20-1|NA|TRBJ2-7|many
CSASYGGYEQYF
TGCAGTGCTAGTTACGGGGGCTACGAGCAGTACTTC
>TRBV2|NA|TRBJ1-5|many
CASRKQRGYSNQPQHF
TGTGCCAGCAGGAAACAGAGAGGGTATAGCAATCAGCCCCAGCATTTT
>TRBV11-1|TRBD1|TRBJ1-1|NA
CASSPRGAGMNTEAFF
TGTGCCAGCAGCCCCAGGGGGGCCGGCATGAACACTGAAGCTTTCTTT
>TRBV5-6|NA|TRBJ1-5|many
CASSSILGPNQPQHF
TGTGCCAGCAGCTCCATTCTGGGCCCAAATCAGCCCCAGCATTTT
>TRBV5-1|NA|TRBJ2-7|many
CASSFGSEGSEQYF
TGCGCCAGCAGCTTTGGTAGTGAAGGCAGCGAGCAGTACTTC
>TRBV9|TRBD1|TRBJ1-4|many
CASSADREYEKLFF
TGTGCCAGCAGCGCCGACAGGGAGTATGAAAAACTGTTTTTT
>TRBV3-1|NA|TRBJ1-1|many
CASSQPGMGTEAFF
TGTGCCAGCAGCCAGCCGGGGATGGGCACTGAAGCTTTCTTT
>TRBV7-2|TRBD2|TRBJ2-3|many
CASSPGTSFPGTDTQYF
TGTGCCAGCAGCCCCGGGACTAGCTTTCCCGGCACAGATACGCAGTATTTT